Here is one TCR beta chain with its context. Amplification targeted TCR beta CDR3 regions from RNA transcripts. HTBI primers were used for first-round RT-PCR of the TCR CDR3. TCRdb redid the calling of the multiplex PCR reads with MiXCR, one entry per CDR3 protein. The sample has roughly 530,000 distinct CDR3 sequences, roughly 17% seen once. The study based diagnoses on clinical symptoms, serum thyroxine and TRAb, thyroid ultrasound and orbital computed tomography. The PBMCs had their origin in 8.5 to 10 ml of fresh peripheral blood. This specimen comes from a study of T cells in Graves' hyperthyroidism and ophthalmopathy. Study overall: Before any treatment, at initial diagnosis, peripheral blood was collected.

The CDR3 is made up of 17 amino acids. Germline V gene lookup returns CDR1 SGHDT and CDR2 YYEEEE. The ends were cut back, 0 bases at V and 0 bases at J, with 13 bases in the middle. Sequenced input: blood. The TCR was taken from a woman between 18 and 30 years old with Graves' ophthalmopathy. This sequence joins TRBV5-6 and TRBJ2-1, with a possible D match to TRBD2 (6 bases). In DNA form, the CDR3 reads TGTGCCAGCAGCTTGGAGCTGGCGGGGATCTCCTACAATGAGCAGTTCTTC. The encoded protein is CASSLELAGISYNEQFF.